The next 18 T cell receptor beta chains were all read from a single sample in a study of cytotoxic CD8 clonotypes in ibrutinib-treated CLL. This table comes from immunoSEQ multiplex PCR, and its TCRdb copy is limited to in-frame clones, with some not included. The top ten clones hold 7.7% of a sample with about 69,000 clones, 80% of them seen once. The sample in question was PBMCs, obtained at disease progression, from a patient treated with ibrutinib. Every receptor here comes from a human donor with chronic lymphocytic leukemia.

This clone turned up a few times. The chain links TRBV6-1 to TRBJ1-2; D remains unclear. Trimming cost V 2 bases and J 3 bases, with 13 bases left between them. CDR3 size: 15 residues. Germline CDR1 MNHNS, CDR2 SASEGT. The CDR3 coding sequence is TGTGCCAGCAGTGAATCCTTGTACGGGGACTATGGCTACACCTTC. Translation: CASSESLYGDYGYTF.

The chain recombines TRBV6-5 with TRBJ2-1; D is undetermined. Trimming shortened V by 2 bases and J by 7 bases, and 9 bases separated the two germline ends. The V gene's germline CDR1 is MNHEY and CDR2 SVGAGI. This CDR3 contains 13 residues. Written as DNA, the CDR3 is TGTGCCAGCAGTTACCGCATCGGGAATGAGCAGTTCTTC. The encoded protein is CASSYRIGNEQFF.

The chain employs TRBV5-6 and TRBJ2-7; TRBD2 aligns across 10 bases. The CDR3 totals 14 residues. J was trimmed by 6 bases and V by 4 bases; bases with no gene match: 7. Per germline, CDR1 SGHDT and CDR2 YYEEEE. The CDR3 DNA sequence: TGTGCCAGCAGCCAATCTAGCGGGAGTCGCGAGCAGTACTTC. Encoded protein: CASSQSSGSREQYF.

The rearrangement joins TRBV9 to TRBJ2-5; D is perhaps TRBD1 (6 bases). The CDR3 has 15 residues. Germline lookup yields CDR1 SGDLS and CDR2 YYNGEE. Trimming cost V 0 bases and J 5 bases, with 14 bases left between them. The CDR3 DNA reads as TGTGCCAGCAGCGTAGACGAGGGGGTAGGGGAGACCCAGTACTTC. This translates into CASSVDEGVGETQYF.

V usage is TRBV30 and J usage is TRBJ1-2; TRBD1 might be the D (6 bases). The CDR3 length is 14 residues. V lost 4 bases and J lost 1, with 13 bases in between. CDR1 is GTSNPN, CDR2 SVGIG, per germline (reference sequence). The CDR3 nucleotides are TGTGCCTGGACCCTGGACAGCCATAACTATGGCTACACCTTC. Translation gives CAWTLDSHNYGYTF.

This clone was recorded once. CDR3 sequence reads: CATSRPFGLAGRETQYF. The CDR3 coding sequence is TGTGCCACCAGCAGACCATTTGGACTAGCGGGTAGGGAGACCCAGTACTTC. The genes are TRBV15 and TRBJ2-5; 11 bases line up with TRBD2. From germline, CDR1 is LNHNV and CDR2 YYDKDF (reference sequence). V trimming: 2 bases; J trimming: 5 bases; junction bases outside the gene matches: 10. CDR3 length: 17 amino acids.

V gene TRBV6-5 combines with J gene TRBJ2-1; no clear D gene. Trimming cost V 0 bases and J 5 bases, with 8 bases left between them. This CDR3 spans 14 amino acids. Per germline, CDR1 MNHEY and CDR2 SVGAGI. The CDR3 DNA is TGTGCCAGCAGTTACTCGATGGGAAACAATGAGCAGTTCTTC. This encodes CASSYSMGNNEQFF.

To note about this clone: The same CDR3 is also encoded by other DNA sequences in this sample. The V gene is TRBV2, the J gene TRBJ2-3; D unclear. Germline V gives CDR1 SNHLY, CDR2 FYNNEI. The CDR3 is made up of 12 amino acids. Trimming took off 4 bases at V and 4 bases at J, with 6 bases between the two ends. CDR3 loop: CASSGQSDTQYF. The DNA of the CDR3 is TGTGCCAGCAGTGGCCAGTCAGATACGCAGTATTTT.

The V and J genes are TRBV13 and TRBJ1-6, with D tentatively TRBD1 (6 bases). Germline loops: CDR1 PRHDT, CDR2 FYEKMQ (reference sequence). V lost 3 bases to trimming and J lost 9 bases, with 12 bases between them. The CDR3 contains 14 residues. The CDR3 loop is CASSFAGAGSPLHF. The DNA of the CDR3 is TGTGCCAGCAGCTTCGCGGGGGCTGGTTCACCCCTCCACTTT.

The rearrangement joins TRBV16 to TRBJ1-5, with 8 bases fitting TRBD1. Germline CDR1 KGHSY, CDR2 FQNENV. This CDR3 is 16 amino acids long. Germline trimming cut 4 bases from V and 6 bases from J; bases unmatched to any gene: 11. The CDR3 region has the DNA TGTGCCAGCAGCCCCCTTTTGACAGGGGTAACTCAGCCCCAGCATTTT. Translating gives CASSPLLTGVTQPQHF.

This clone has a single count. This chain uses TRBV27 with TRBJ1-2; TRBD1 is a possible D gene (5 bases). The V and J ends lost 3 bases and 4 bases respectively, with 18 bases between them. Per germline, CDR1 MNHEY and CDR2 SMNVEV (reference sequence). There are 16 residues in the CDR3. The CDR3 DNA reads TGTGCCAGCAGTTTGACTCGACAGCTCCTGCTCTATGGCTACACCTTC. Translation gives CASSLTRQLLLYGYTF.

This clone has a handful of counts. The genes are TRBV6-6 and TRBJ1-5; D remains unclear. The CDR3 is 13 residues long. Germline V CDR1 and CDR2: MNHNY, SVGAGI (reference sequence). With 7 bases removed from V and 3 bases from J, the gap between germline ends came to 10 bases. The CDR3 is CASTMGPNQPQHF. DNA for the CDR3: TGTGCCAGCACCATGGGCCCCAATCAGCCCCAGCATTTT.

V is TRBV19 and J is TRBJ2-7; 8 bases are a match to TRBD2. The CDR3 has 13 amino acids. After removal of 7 bases from V and 3 bases from J, the junction contained 5 bases not matched to a gene. Germline loops: CDR1 LNHDA, CDR2 SQIVND (reference sequence). The CDR3 DNA is TGTGCCAGTAAGAAGCGGGGGAACTACGAGCAGTACTTC. Translation gives CASKKRGNYEQYF.

The rearrangement uses TRBV2 and TRBJ1-1; 9 nucleotides line up with TRBD1. The CDR3 loop spans 16 amino acids. Trimming took 2 bases from V and 4 from J; bases not matched to a gene: 8. Germline loops: CDR1 SNHLY, CDR2 FYNNEI. CDR3 sequence (DNA): TGTGCCAGCAGTGAATTTGGGGGACAGGGTTCCACTGAAGCTTTCTTT. Protein product: CASSEFGGQGSTEAFF. The full variable domain, with the rest looked up from reference TRBV2 and TRBJ1-1, is EPEVTQTPSHQVTQMGQEVILRCVPISNHLYFYWYRQILGQKVEFLVSFYNNEISEKSEIFDDQFSVERPDGSNFTLKIRSTKLEDSAMYFCASSEFGGQGSTEAFFGQGTRLTVV.

This clone was seen a single time. The CDR3 DNA follows: TGCGCCAGCAGCTTGGCGGCGGGGGGGAACACCGGGGAGCTGTTTTTT. It yields the protein CASSLAAGGNTGELFF. This rearrangement joins TRBV5-1 to TRBJ2-2; TRBD2 matches 8 bases. CDR3 length: 16 residues. V lost 0 bases to trimming and J lost 1 base; unmatched junction nucleotides: 2. The V gene's germline CDR1 is SGHRS and CDR2 YFSETQ.

The rearrangement links TRBV2 to TRBJ1-1; no clear D. Germline V lookup: CDR1 SNHLY, CDR2 FYNNEI. The CDR3 totals 11 residues. Trimming removed 6 bases at V and 11 bases at J, with 13 bases between. The CDR3 coding sequence is TGTGCCAGCAGGGAGCCCAACGTGGCTTTCTTT. It codes for CASREPNVAFF.

This clone was detected only a few times. The chain is built from TRBV19 and TRBJ2-1; D perhaps matches TRBD2 (5 bases). The CDR3 is made up of 14 amino acids. Germline loops: CDR1 LNHDA, CDR2 SQIVND (reference sequence). The germline V and J ends were trimmed by 7 bases and 3 bases, with 13 bases remaining between them. CDR3 amino acids: CASTTLGSYNEQFF. The CDR3 DNA is TGTGCCAGTACCACCTTGGGGAGCTACAATGAGCAGTTCTTC.

This clone was recorded at least ten times. The CDR3 DNA sequence: TGTGCCAGTAGTGGGGGACAGGCCTCCGGATGGGGCTATGGCTACACCTTC. Its translation: CASSGGQASGWGYGYTF. This chain connects TRBV19 to TRBJ1-2; TRBD1 agrees at 8 bases. CDR3 size: 17 residues. Trimming took 5 bases from V and 4 from J; bases not matched to a gene: 15. CDR1 LNHDA and CDR2 SQIVND come from the germline V gene (reference sequence).